The source of this T cell receptor beta chain is a study of blood T cell repertoires in COVID-19. V lost 6 bases and J lost 8; bases outside the gene matches: 15. Germline V gene data show CDR1 as MDHEN and CDR2 as SYDVKM. The CDR3 extends over 16 amino acids. Repertoires were generated with immunoSEQ multiplex PCR, while TCRdb's copy carries only in-frame clones and drops some. The profile shows 90,000 or so clones, 80% to 90% of them singletons. Input material: peripheral blood. The chain joins TRBV28 to TRBJ1-5, with 8 nucleotides matching TRBD1. The source is a man older than 75 with acute or convalescent COVID-19. CDR3 in amino acids: CASRPTGTGGLEPQHF. CDR3 DNA sequence: TGTGCCAGCAGACCCACCGGGACAGGCGGCCTTGAGCCCCAGCATTTT.